The clone carrying this T cell receptor (beta chain) showed up just a few times. The data originate from a study of blood T cell repertoires in COVID-19. Across the study: The United States, Italy and Spain provided the acute and convalescent COVID-19 samples. The cDNA or gDNA used as material had been derived from T cells, B-cell-depleted T cells, or PBMCs.

Under the authors' procedure: Using reference gene primer amplification, nucleated cell counts were estimated. The data were produced by immunoSEQ multiplex PCR, yet TCRdb's version contains in-frame clones alone and is incomplete. V, J and clone size were drawn from that table, and D and trimming were deduced from the DNA. The sample shows 40,000 to 50,000 clones, about nine tenths of them seen only once. Sequenced input: peripheral blood. The sequence came from an older man with acute or convalescent COVID-19.

CDR3 amino acids: CASSPPRTGRYNEQFF. The CDR3 DNA is TGTGCCAGCTCACCACCCCGGACAGGGCGGTACAATGAGCAGTTCTTC. V gene TRBV18 combines with J gene TRBJ2-1; 8 bases fit TRBD1. Germline V gene lookup returns CDR1 KGHSH and CDR2 LQKENI. The CDR3 consists of 16 residues. V shed 0 bases, J shed 4 bases, and the junction held 5 bases outside the gene matches.